This T cell receptor (beta chain) was identified in a study of Graves' ophthalmopathy and Graves' hyperthyroidism. Points from the study as a whole: Blood contained most expanded thyroid clonotypes exceeding 0.001 frequency.

Where ophthalmopathy was present, donors had moderate-to-severe activity, CAS ≥3, NOSPECS ≥4 and duration under 3 months. Enrollment excluded any patients with other autoimmune diseases, uncontrolled infections, pregnancy or lactation. The diagnosis was founded upon clinical symptoms, serum thyroxine, TRAb, thyroid ultrasound and orbital computed tomography. The V and J ends lost 3 bases and 2 bases respectively, with 11 bases between them. CDR3 length: 16 residues. Germline loops: CDR1 MNHEY, CDR2 SVGAGI. As the template, RNA transcripts were used to amplify TCR beta CDR3 regions. The first round was an RT-PCR with HTBI primers, and the second round was a multiplex PCR. TCRdb passed the multiplex PCR reads through MiXCR, listing each CDR3 protein once. The table has 170,000 or so distinct CDR3 sequences, more than 30% seen once. This clonotype was counted at least ten times. Its antigen is unknown.

Sequencing was performed on peripheral blood. The clonotype was recovered from a woman in her thirties or forties with Graves' ophthalmopathy. The V call is TRBV6-5, the J call TRBJ1-6, with D possibly being TRBD1 (6 bases). The CDR3 protein is CASSYGGAAYNSPLHF. The CDR3 DNA reads TGTGCCAGCAGTTATGGGGGGGCGGCCTATAATTCACCCCTCCACTTT.